A selection of T cell receptor beta chains follows, all from one sample in a study of brain metastases from non-small cell lung cancer. Data came from immunoSEQ multiplex PCR; TCRdb stores just in-frame clones and leaves some out. The table records some 4,300 clones, over 75% of them present only once. The specimen was primary lung tumor tissue. Receptor source: a donor at least 40 years old with non-small cell lung cancer. CDR3s include the opening cysteine and the closing phenylalanine or tryptophan. Fields, in order: clone size, J gene, D gene, V gene, CDR3 protein, CDR3 DNA. D genes are given only for firm matches. Size is stated for part of the rows, as once, few or many counts, or as a class when the clone is expanded.

few	TRBJ1-2	NA	TRBV2	CASSETGGYGYTF	TGTGCCAGCAGTGAGACGGGGGGCTATGGCTACACCTTC
NA	TRBJ2-5	TRBD2	TRBV6-5	CASSQLAGGQETQYF	TGTGCCAGCAGCCAACTAGCGGGGGGCCAAGAGACCCAGTACTTC
NA	TRBJ2-3	TRBD2	TRBV3-1/TRBV3-2	CASSLSGRPDTQYF	TGTGCCAGCAGCCTTAGCGGGAGGCCAGATACGCAGTATTTT
few	TRBJ2-2	TRBD2	TRBV10-3	CAISEIVAGSIGELFF	TGTGCCATCAGTGAGATCGTAGCGGGAAGTATCGGGGAGCTGTTTTTT
NA	TRBJ2-1	TRBD1	TRBV2	CASTGTGGNEQFF	TGTGCCAGCACTGGGACAGGGGGCAATGAGCAGTTCTTC
once	TRBJ2-7	TRBD2	TRBV4-1	CASSQEPLGGTSVYEQYF	TGCGCCAGCAGCCAAGAACCCTTAGGGGGGACTAGCGTCTACGAGCAGTACTTC
once	TRBJ2-6	NA	TRBV29-1	CSVARDVDSGANVLTF	TGCAGCGTAGCGCGAGACGTAGACTCTGGGGCCAACGTCCTGACTTTC
NA	TRBJ1-5	NA	TRBV30	CAWSVGAYSNQPQHF	TGTGCCTGGAGTGTAGGAGCGTATAGCAATCAGCCCCAGCATTTT
once	TRBJ2-3	NA	TRBV25-1	CASSEWGNTDTQYF	TGTGCCAGCAGTGAATGGGGAAACACAGATACGCAGTATTTT
NA	TRBJ2-4	NA	TRBV18	CASSKANRLAKNIQYF	TGTGCCAGCTCGAAGGCCAACAGACTAGCCAAAAACATTCAGTACTTC